These T cell receptor beta chains were read from a single sample in a study of T cells after yellow fever vaccination. MiXCR, applied by TCRdb to the 5' RACE reads, yields one record per CDR3 protein. Of about 50,000 distinct CDR3 sequences detected, roughly 7% appear once; the ten largest clones hold 28%. The sample here was CD8+ T cells sorted from PBMCs, taken less than 16 days after the first yellow fever vaccination. The receptor set was obtained from a man between 18 and 29 years old who received the YFV17D yellow fever vaccine. Each CDR3 is given with its conserved first and last residue. D genes are given only for firm matches. The size entry is marked missing in some rows and otherwise reads once, few, many or a size class.

size	V	J	D	CDR3	DNA
-	TRBV7-6	TRBJ2-3	TRBD2	CASSYGTSGGSADTQYF	TGTGCCAGCAGCTACGGGACTAGCGGGGGTTCCGCAGATACGCAGTATTTT
many	TRBV7-6	TRBJ2-2	TRBD2	CASSAGTSGGLNTGELFF	TGTGCCAGCAGCGCTGGGACTAGCGGGGGTCTCAACACCGGGGAGCTGTTTTTT
-	TRBV19	TRBJ2-6	-	CASAGSSGANVLTF	TGTGCCAGTGCAGGGTCCTCTGGGGCCAACGTCCTGACTTTC
many	TRBV6-5	TRBJ2-7	-	CASSYSAGGGVYEQYF	TGTGCCAGCAGTTACTCTGCGGGCGGCGGGGTCTACGAGCAGTACTTC
many	TRBV9	TRBJ1-1	-	CASGYKDTEAFF	TGTGCCAGCGGTTATAAGGACACTGAAGCTTTCTTT
many	TRBV4-2	TRBJ2-7	TRBD1	CASSQVFGAGGYEQYF	TGTGCCAGCAGCCAAGTTTTCGGGGCAGGGGGCTACGAGCAGTACTTC
many	TRBV20-1	TRBJ2-7	TRBD2	CSASGGTTQYF	TGCAGTGCCAGTGGAGGGACTACGCAGTACTTC
many	TRBV3-1	TRBJ1-5	-	CASSQDSRGSQPQHF	TGTGCCAGCAGCCAAGATTCGAGGGGGAGTCAGCCCCAGCATTTT
few	TRBV5-1	TRBJ2-6	-	CASSLAGANVLTF	TGCGCCAGCAGCTTGGCTGGGGCCAACGTCCTGACTTTC
many	TRBV2	TRBJ2-1	-	CAIVGVPDLSYNEQFF	TGTGCCATCGTCGGGGTCCCTGACCTCTCCTACAATGAGCAGTTCTTC
many	TRBV19	TRBJ2-7	-	CASSIVRSFINGEQYF	TGTGCCAGTAGTATTGTCCGGTCCTTCATCAACGGGGAGCAGTACTTC
many	TRBV20-1	TRBJ1-4	-	CSAPRDPGFVELFF	TGCAGTGCTCCCCGGGATCCCGGTTTTGTGGAACTGTTTTTT
many	TRBV12-3/TRBV12-4	TRBJ2-3	TRBD1	CASRSGTGSTDTQYF	TGTGCCAGCAGGTCCGGGACAGGTAGCACAGATACGCAGTATTTT
many	TRBV29-1	TRBJ2-1	-	CSVSGLGPPEQFF	TGCAGCGTCTCGGGACTCGGCCCTCCTGAGCAGTTCTTC
-	TRBV27	TRBJ1-1	TRBD1	CASSPRQGVTEAFF	TGTGCCAGCAGTCCTCGACAGGGGGTGACTGAAGCTTTCTTT
many	TRBV29-1	TRBJ2-3	-	CSVDGAGESTDTQYF	TGCAGCGTTGACGGGGCAGGGGAAAGCACAGATACGCAGTATTTT
many	TRBV10-2	TRBJ1-1	-	CASSEGGRDTEAFF	TGCGCCAGCAGTGAGGGGGGGAGAGACACTGAAGCTTTCTTT
many	TRBV29-1	TRBJ2-7	-	CSVDMGISYEQYF	TGCAGCGTTGATATGGGGATCTCCTACGAGCAGTACTTC
many	TRBV5-5	TRBJ1-4	-	CASSLGPWLFF	TGTGCCAGCAGCTTGGGGCCTTGGCTGTTTTTT
many	TRBV29-1	TRBJ2-5	-	CSVLPRNQETQYF	TGCAGCGTCCTGCCACGGAACCAAGAGACCCAGTACTTC
many	TRBV9	TRBJ2-7	TRBD2	CASSAGRTRAYEQYF	TGTGCCAGCAGCGCAGGGCGGACTAGGGCCTACGAGCAGTACTTC
many	TRBV28	TRBJ2-7	-	CASSLDGLYEQYF	TGTGCCAGCAGTTTGGACGGTCTCTACGAGCAGTACTTC
many	TRBV5-1	TRBJ1-1	-	CASSSGTVENTEAFF	TGCGCCAGCAGCTCGGGCACGGTAGAGAACACTGAAGCTTTCTTT
-	TRBV15	TRBJ2-7	-	CATSRDQGHYEQYF	TGTGCCACCAGCAGAGATCAGGGGCACTACGAGCAGTACTTC
many	TRBV7-2	TRBJ2-7	-	CASSLRPVTFRRLDYEQYF	TGTGCCAGCAGCTTACGACCGGTTACCTTCAGACGGTTAGACTACGAGCAGTACTTC
many	TRBV7-2	TRBJ2-1	-	CASSLGLVGGSEQFF	TGTGCCAGCAGCTTAGGGCTAGTAGGTGGCAGTGAGCAGTTCTTC
many	TRBV29-1	TRBJ1-1	-	CSVRPMNTEAFF	TGCAGCGTCCGACCCATGAACACTGAAGCTTTCTTT
many	TRBV21-1	TRBJ2-3	-	CASSSSGRSRTDTQYF	TGTGCCAGCAGCAGTAGCGGGCGCTCCCGCACAGATACGCAGTATTTT
many	TRBV10-3	TRBJ2-7	TRBD2	CAISAGTSFDEQYF	TGTGCCATCAGTGCCGGGACTAGTTTCGACGAGCAGTACTTC
many	TRBV5-1	TRBJ1-1	-	CASSLHQGNEAFF	TGCGCCAGCAGCCTTCACCAGGGAAATGAAGCTTTCTTT
many	TRBV7-9	TRBJ1-1	-	CASSPAVLAEAFF	TGTGCCAGCAGCCCGGCTGTATTGGCTGAAGCTTTCTTT
-	TRBV19	TRBJ1-5	-	CASSIGAGGFQPQHF	TGTGCCAGTAGTATCGGGGCTGGCGGATTCCAGCCCCAGCATTTT
few	TRBV19	TRBJ2-7	-	CASSITGTGDYEQYF	TGTGCCAGTAGTATCACCGGGACGGGCGACTACGAGCAGTACTTC
-	TRBV5-6	TRBJ1-1	TRBD1	CASSFWTGSTEAFF	TGTGCCAGCAGCTTTTGGACAGGGAGCACTGAAGCTTTCTTT
-	TRBV11-3	TRBJ2-1	TRBD1	CASSLDGGQGAVNEQFF	TGTGCCAGCAGCTTAGATGGTGGACAGGGGGCGGTCAATGAGCAGTTCTTC
many	TRBV20-1	TRBJ2-3	TRBD1	CSASNPGQGDEDTQYF	TGCAGTGCTAGCAACCCGGGACAGGGGGATGAAGATACGCAGTATTTT
-	TRBV7-9	TRBJ2-5	-	CASSGRGVWETQYF	TGTGCCAGCAGCGGCAGGGGTGTATGGGAGACCCAGTACTTC
many	TRBV4-3	TRBJ1-2	-	CASSQETGTAYGYTF	TGCGCCAGCAGCCAAGAAACCGGGACTGCCTATGGCTACACCTTC
many	TRBV4-3	TRBJ2-3	-	CASSQDGGFPPSTDTQYF	TGCGCCAGCAGCCAAGATGGCGGTTTCCCGCCTAGCACAGATACGCAGTATTTT
many	TRBV12-3/TRBV12-4	TRBJ2-7	-	CASSARGLGAHEQYF	TGTGCCAGCAGTGCCCGGGGGTTGGGGGCCCACGAGCAGTACTTC
-	TRBV7-7	TRBJ1-6	-	CASSLRENSPLHF	TGTGCTAGCAGCTTACGGGAAAATTCACCCCTCCACTTT
many	TRBV27	TRBJ1-4	-	CASSGDSRLREKLFF	TGTGCCAGCAGTGGTGACAGTCGACTGCGGGAAAAACTGTTTTTT
many	TRBV4-3	TRBJ2-1	-	CASGEGTSSYNEQFF	TGCGCCAGCGGAGAGGGGACGAGCTCCTACAATGAGCAGTTCTTC
many	TRBV9	TRBJ2-1	-	CASSAGGPLYNEQFF	TGTGCCAGCAGCGCCGGGGGACCCCTCTACAATGAGCAGTTCTTC
many	TRBV7-6	TRBJ2-1	TRBD1	CASSLGGQLYNEQFF	TGTGCCAGCAGCTTAGGGGGACAGCTCTACAATGAGCAGTTCTTC
many	TRBV29-1	TRBJ2-7	TRBD1	CSVEDRGQGYEQYF	TGCAGCGTTGAAGATAGGGGACAGGGATACGAGCAGTACTTC
few	TRBV7-2	TRBJ1-5	-	CASSPQGNSNQPQHF	TGTGCCAGCAGCCCACAGGGAAATAGCAATCAGCCCCAGCATTTT
many	TRBV25-1	TRBJ2-3	TRBD2	CASSERAGGVGDTQYF	TGTGCCAGCAGTGAACGGGCGGGGGGGGTTGGAGATACGCAGTATTTT
many	TRBV7-3	TRBJ2-1	TRBD2	CASSLTTASGGFNEQFF	TGTGCCAGCAGCTTAACTACGGCGAGCGGGGGGTTCAATGAGCAGTTCTTC
many	TRBV6-5	TRBJ2-6	-	CASSQAETPGANVLTF	TGTGCCAGCAGCCAGGCGGAGACTCCTGGGGCCAACGTCCTGACTTTC